Presented here are 10 T cell receptor beta chains from one specimen sequenced in a study of cytomegalovirus exposure and HLA in healthy donors. The PCR was carried out with 60 Vbeta primers and 13 Jbeta primers. This table comes from immunoSEQ multiplex PCR, and its TCRdb copy is limited to in-frame clones, with some not included. The sample records roughly 140,000 clones, 70% to 80% being singletons. The sample was PBMCs. The receptors here all came from a human donor in good health.

The chain employs TRBV28 and TRBJ2-7, with D possibly TRBD2 on 6 matching bases. The CDR3 length is 16 residues. V lost 1 base and J lost 6, with 19 bases in between. Per germline, CDR1 MDHEN and CDR2 SYDVKM. CDR3 sequence reads: CASSLLGSGNPLEQYF. The CDR3 DNA follows: TGTGCCAGCAGTTTATTAGGTAGCGGAAACCCGCTCGAGCAGTACTTC.

This clone has a handful of counts. The V and J genes are TRBV25-1 and TRBJ1-2; D call uncertain. Germline CDR1 is MGHDK and CDR2 is SYGVNS. This CDR3 is built from 13 residues. V lost 5 bases and J 2 bases, leaving 9 bases between the germline ends. The CDR3 sequence: CASSRKPNYGYTF. The CDR3, as DNA: TGTGCCAGCAGTCGTAAGCCCAACTATGGCTACACCTTC.

J is TRBJ2-5 and V is TRBV5-8; TRBD1 matches at 7 bases. CDR1 SGHTS and CDR2 YDEGEE come from the germline V gene. The CDR3 sequence is 15 residues long. J gave up 6 bases and V 0 bases, and 8 bases lay outside the gene matches. The CDR3 loop is CASSLGRGLVQTQYF. CDR3 nucleotide sequence: TGTGCCAGCAGCTTGGGCAGGGGGTTGGTTCAGACCCAGTACTTC. Full variable domain (outside the CDR3, taken from reference TRBV5-8 and TRBJ2-5): EAGVTQSPTHLIKTRGQQATLRCSPISGHTSVYWYQQALGLGLQFLLWYDEGEERNRGNFPPRFSGRQFPNYSSELNVNALELEDSALYLCASSLGRGLVQTQYFGPGTRLLVL.

The chain is built from TRBV19 and TRBJ1-5; TRBD1 matches 7 bases. J was trimmed by 11 bases and V by 3 bases; bases with no gene match: 13. This CDR3 has 15 residues. Germline V CDR1 and CDR2: LNHDA, SQIVND (reference sequence). The CDR3 region is CASSIPTGESGAQHF. CDR3 coding DNA: TGTGCCAGTAGTATCCCAACAGGGGAATCAGGGGCCCAGCATTTT.

V is TRBV28 and J is TRBJ1-3; possibly TRBD1 for D (6 bases). Germline loops: CDR1 MDHEN, CDR2 SYDVKM. Between the trimmed V and J ends, which lost 10 bases and 1 base, there was a span of 17 bases. The CDR3 has 15 residues. DNA for the CDR3: TGTGCCATCAAAGACACTGACAGGTCTGGAAACACCATATATTTT. Protein sequence: CAIKDTDRSGNTIYF.

The chain joins TRBV6-6 to TRBJ2-5; D gene ambiguous. Germline V gene data show CDR1 as MNHNY and CDR2 as SVGAGI (reference sequence). Trimming pared 7 bases from V and 5 bases from J, leaving 5 bases between. The CDR3 spans 10 residues. CDR3: CASIGETQYF. CDR3 DNA sequence: TGTGCCAGCATCGGGGAGACCCAGTACTTC.

The chain is built from TRBV6-4 and TRBJ2-1; TRBD2 aligns across 7 bases. The CDR3 runs 14 residues. CDR1 and CDR2 (germline): MRHNA, SNTAGT. J gave up 7 bases and V 3 bases, and 6 bases lay outside the gene matches. This chain's CDR3 is CASSEVWGGNEQFF. CDR3 nucleotides: TGTGCCAGCAGTGAGGTCTGGGGGGGGAATGAGCAGTTCTTC.

The V gene is TRBV6-5, the J gene TRBJ2-7, with a weak D call TRBD2 (6 bases). V dropped 6 bases and J dropped 1 base, with 16 bases sitting between them. The V gene's germline CDR1 is MNHEY and CDR2 SVGAGI. This CDR3 spans 15 amino acids. CDR3 DNA: TGTGCCAGCAGCGGAGGGGCCGGAGGGTCCTACGAGCAGTACTTC. This gives the protein CASSGGAGGSYEQYF.

The sample holds a few counts of this clone. The V and J genes are TRBV7-9 and TRBJ1-2; D is perhaps TRBD1 (6 bases). CDR1 and CDR2 from the germline V gene are SEHNR and FQNEAQ (reference sequence). The ends were cut back, 4 bases at V and 4 bases at J, with 19 bases in the middle. There are 16 residues in the CDR3. CDR3 residues: CASSSRIAGVLYGYTF. CDR3 DNA sequence: TGTGCCAGCAGCTCACGAATCGCAGGGGTGCTCTATGGCTACACCTTC. The complete variable domain, with remaining parts taken from reference TRBV7-9 and TRBJ1-2, reads DTGVSQNPRHKITKRGQNVTFRCDPISEHNRLYWYRQTLGQGPEFLTYFQNEAQLEKSRLLSDRFSAERPKGSFSTLEIQRTEQGDSAMYLCASSSRIAGVLYGYTFGSGTRLTVV.

The V gene is TRBV27, the J gene TRBJ2-1; no clear D gene. Germline CDR1 MNHEY, CDR2 SMNVEV (reference sequence). V lost 2 bases and J lost 4, with 6 bases in between. The CDR3 loop spans 13 amino acids. The CDR3 DNA follows: TGTGCCAGCAGTTTAGACGGGTACAATGAGCAGTTCTTC. This translates into CASSLDGYNEQFF.